This is a list of T cell receptor beta chains from one sample in a study of T cell repertoires in cytomegalovirus infection. Via MiXCR, TCRdb re-called the reads, giving one row per CDR3 protein. The sample holds a few hundred thousand distinct CDR3 sequences, 17% seen once. Sequenced input: PBMCs. The receptors were sampled from a human donor in good health (CMV status not recorded). Some clones in this sample may be carry-over from other donors' samples. Both conserved end residues are part of each CDR3. Fields, in order: D gene, clone size, J gene, V gene, CDR3 DNA, CDR3 protein. The D gene is left open where the match is weak. Clone sizes are given selectively: once, few, many, or a class where the clone is expanded.

D: .
size: .
J: TRBJ2-2
V: TRBV5-1
DNA: TGCGCCAGCAGCCTACAGTCCGGCCCCGGGGAGCTGTTTTTT
CDR3: CASSLQSGPGELFF

D: TRBD1
size: .
J: TRBJ2-5
V: TRBV4-2
DNA: TGTGCCAGCAGCCAAGTGACAGGGGGCTGGGAAGAGACCCAGTACTTC
CDR3: CASSQVTGGWEETQYF

D: TRBD2
size: many
J: TRBJ2-5
V: TRBV7-2
DNA: TGTGCCAGCAGCGAAGCGGGGGGTGGGGAGACCCAGTACTTC
CDR3: CASSEAGGGETQYF

D: TRBD1
size: few
J: TRBJ1-6
V: TRBV4-1
DNA: TGCGCCAGCAGCCAGCCCCGACAGGGGAGAGGTGGTTCACCCCTCCACTTT
CDR3: CASSQPRQGRGGSPLHF

D: .
size: few
J: TRBJ1-5
V: TRBV4-1
DNA: TGCGCCAGCAGCCAAGATCCCACAGAAGGGCAGCCCCAGCATTTT
CDR3: CASSQDPTEGQPQHF

D: .
size: few
J: TRBJ1-5
V: TRBV20-1
DNA: TGCAGTGCTAGCCTAGGGACCGCGGAGCAGCCCCAGCATTTT
CDR3: CSASLGTAEQPQHF

D: .
size: few
J: TRBJ1-4
V: TRBV4-2
DNA: TGTGCCAGCAGCCAAGATAGTGGGGGGAGGAGAGGTGAAAAACTGTTTTTT
CDR3: CASSQDSGGRRGEKLFF

D: .
size: many
J: TRBJ1-3
V: TRBV7-9
DNA: TGTGCCAGCAGCCCGGGGACGTTGAACACCATATATTTT
CDR3: CASSPGTLNTIYF

D: TRBD1
size: many
J: TRBJ1-4
V: TRBV6-1
DNA: TGTGCCAGCAGTTTTTCAGGGGGCAATGAAAAACTGTTTTTT
CDR3: CASSFSGGNEKLFF

D: TRBD1
size: many
J: TRBJ1-4
V: TRBV11-2
DNA: TGTGCCAGCAGCGCCGGGACAGAGTTTAATGAAAAACTGTTTTTT
CDR3: CASSAGTEFNEKLFF

D: .
size: few
J: TRBJ1-4
V: TRBV20-1
DNA: TGCAGTGCTAGAGTAACAGGGAAAAATGAAAAACTGTTTTTT
CDR3: CSARVTGKNEKLFF

D: TRBD1
size: many
J: TRBJ1-4
V: TRBV7-9
DNA: TGTGCCAGCAGCCCAACCCGGGACAGGGAAAAACTGTTTTTT
CDR3: CASSPTRDREKLFF

D: .
size: once
J: TRBJ2-3
V: TRBV20-1
DNA: TGCAGTGCAAAAGACCCCTCTGCTGGCACAGATACGCAGTATTTT
CDR3: CSAKDPSAGTDTQYF

D: TRBD2
size: .
J: TRBJ2-2
V: TRBV2
DNA: TGTGCCAGCAGGCAACTAGCGGAAAACACCGGGGAGCTGTTTTTT
CDR3: CASRQLAENTGELFF

D: TRBD1
size: .
J: TRBJ1-5
V: TRBV20-1
DNA: TGCGGAGGCGGACAGGGTTTGGATCAGCCCCAGCATTTT
CDR3: CGGGQGLDQPQHF

D: TRBD1
size: few
J: TRBJ1-6
V: TRBV2
DNA: TGTGCCAGCAGTCGCTCCGGGACAGCTTTGCTCAATTCACCCCTCCACTTT
CDR3: CASSRSGTALLNSPLHF

D: .
size: many
J: TRBJ2-7
V: TRBV7-9
DNA: TGTGCCAGCAGCGCGGACAACTCCTACGAGCAGTACTTC
CDR3: CASSADNSYEQYF

D: .
size: many
J: TRBJ1-3
V: TRBV7-8
DNA: TGTGCCAGCAGTGAAGGAAACACCATATATTTT
CDR3: CASSEGNTIYF

D: TRBD2
size: many
J: TRBJ2-2
V: TRBV7-2
DNA: TGTGCCAGCAGCCCTAGCGGGGGGGTCCGGGAGCTGTTTTTT
CDR3: CASSPSGGVRELFF

D: .
size: many
J: TRBJ2-1
V: TRBV10-3
DNA: TGTGCCATCAGGCAAGACTTGAGCTCCTACAATGAGCAGTTCTTC
CDR3: CAIRQDLSSYNEQFF

D: .
size: many
J: TRBJ1-3
V: TRBV7-2
DNA: TGTGCCAGCAGCTCCCCTTCCGTCATAGGGACCATATATTTT
CDR3: CASSSPSVIGTIYF

D: .
size: few
J: TRBJ2-6
V: TRBV12-3/TRBV12-4
DNA: TGTGCCAGCAGTTTAGTCCCCGGATTCTCTGGGGCCAACGTCCTGACTTTC
CDR3: CASSLVPGFSGANVLTF

D: .
size: many
J: TRBJ2-5
V: TRBV11-3
DNA: TGTGCCAGCAGCTTGGCGCCGATCGAGACCCAGTACTTC
CDR3: CASSLAPIETQYF